Listed below are T cell receptor beta chains from one sample, sequenced in a study of blood T cell repertoires in COVID-19. The method was immunoSEQ multiplex PCR; TCRdb's version includes in-frame clones alone and lacks a portion of them. The sample includes over 200,000 clones, roughly nine tenths of them seen just once. Material for sequencing was peripheral blood. Receptors were obtained from a man in his forties with active or convalescent COVID-19. CDR3s leave out the opening cysteine and the closing phenylalanine or tryptophan. D genes are given only for firm matches.

d_gene	v_gene	j_gene	CDR3aa
-	TRBV7-3	TRBJ2-1	ASSLQSDPNNEQF
-	TRBV21-1	TRBJ2-7	ARVLRDPRDEQY
-	TRBV5-4	TRBJ2-7	ASSLPGASSYEQY
-	TRBV27	TRBJ2-7	ARSVTYEQY
-	TRBV5-1	TRBJ1-6	ASSLAGLEANSPLH
TRBD1	TRBV7-9	TRBJ1-4	ASSGDPQGLANEKLF
-	TRBV28	TRBJ2-7	ASGRGPYEQY
-	TRBV12-3/TRBV12-4	TRBJ2-5	ASSQGGEGTQY
-	TRBV19	TRBJ1-1	ASNLGGEAF
TRBD2	TRBV2	TRBJ2-1	ASRLLAGGLNEQF
TRBD1	TRBV5-1	TRBJ1-2	ASSQDERQGFYGYT
TRBD2	TRBV7-8	TRBJ2-1	ASSTSGDPPFSYNEQF
-	TRBV5-1	TRBJ2-7	ASSLTEPPWEQY
-	TRBV10-3	TRBJ1-1	AISETAMNTEAF
TRBD1	TRBV14	TRBJ1-6	ASRGTGSSYNSPLH
TRBD1	TRBV6-5	TRBJ1-4	ASSLTGVGEKLF
-	TRBV2	TRBJ2-7	ASSARGNEQY
TRBD2	TRBV9	TRBJ2-3	ASSVGLGTSGGVTDTQY
TRBD1	TRBV19	TRBJ1-5	ASSTNRGAQPQH
-	TRBV5-1	TRBJ2-5	ASSLGLGTQQETQY
-	TRBV7-9	TRBJ2-3	ASSLPLARTDTQY
TRBD1	TRBV5-1	TRBJ1-1	ASSQDRGLDTEAF
-	TRBV30	TRBJ2-1	AWRRTLAWNEQF
TRBD1	TRBV6-5	TRBJ1-2	ASSSPGTGNGYGYT
-	TRBV9	TRBJ1-5	ASSVGRGEANQPQH
-	TRBV20-1	TRBJ2-5	SARDGRDSD
TRBD2	TRBV4-1	TRBJ2-7	ASSQARGDSYEQY
-	TRBV5-5	TRBJ2-3	ASSLVSQTDTQY
TRBD2	TRBV18	TRBJ2-2	ASSPGLATNTGELF
-	TRBV28	TRBJ1-1	ASVKWEYRDTEAF
TRBD1	TRBV18	TRBJ2-5	ASSLLPRDRKETQY
-	TRBV30	TRBJ1-2	AWSEQVYGYT
TRBD2	TRBV28	TRBJ2-7	ASSLRLAGLTYEQY
TRBD1	TRBV27	TRBJ1-3	ASRAGTGTGNTIY
TRBD1	TRBV27	TRBJ2-7	ASSLAGTGPYEQY
TRBD2	TRBV18	TRBJ2-7	ASSLGGEQY
TRBD2	TRBV27	TRBJ2-5	ASSLYGLAGGEEETQY
-	TRBV7-9	TRBJ1-4	ASTRDTSNEKLF
TRBD1	TRBV19	TRBJ2-1	ASSIDSTGQNEQF
TRBD1	TRBV5-1	TRBJ2-3	ASSLKGGTGDFTDTQY
-	TRBV4-2	TRBJ2-3	ASSPTTGTDTQY
-	TRBV10-3	TRBJ1-5	AITLGVSGSNQPQH
TRBD2	TRBV5-1	TRBJ2-3	ASSLLVPGRVGTDTQY
-	TRBV21-1	TRBJ1-6	ASSKLGGHSPLH
TRBD1	TRBV27	TRBJ1-5	ASSSRQGNQPQH
TRBD1	TRBV5-1	TRBJ2-7	ASSLTSGTGGYEQY
-	TRBV18	TRBJ1-2	ASSPNPGRSSGGYT
-	TRBV9	TRBJ2-1	ASSVDWFSYNEQF
-	TRBV12-3/TRBV12-4	TRBJ2-1	ASRWGEYNEQF
TRBD2	TRBV7-6	TRBJ2-3	ASQRLAGEYSTDTQY
-	TRBV16	TRBJ1-2	ASSRDNDYGYT
TRBD1	TRBV5-1	TRBJ1-6	ASTRGTNGSPLH
-	TRBV5-6	TRBJ1-1	ASSIPGEGPQQTEAF
TRBD1	TRBV15	TRBJ1-5	ATSRGTGGDQPQH
TRBD1	TRBV27	TRBJ1-1	ASRPGTGPGTEAF